Following are 20 T cell receptor beta chains from one sample sequenced in a study of blood T cell repertoires in COVID-19. TCRdb's table, derived via immunoSEQ multiplex PCR, lists solely in-frame clones and lacks some. Altogether more than 95,000 clones are present, roughly 79% being singletons, with the ten largest covering around 10%. The sequencing input was peripheral blood. The source of these receptors is a woman between 65 and 79 years old with acute or convalescent COVID-19.

V and J are TRBV11-2 and TRBJ2-5, with a possible D match to TRBD1 (6 bases). Per the germline V gene, CDR1 is SGHAT and CDR2 is FQNNGV. The CDR3 totals 14 residues. V gave up 1 base and J gave up 2 bases, with 8 bases separating them. The CDR3 protein is CASSLGTVQETQYF. In nucleotides, the CDR3 is TGTGCCAGCAGCTTAGGGACAGTTCAAGAGACCCAGTACTTC.

This chain connects TRBV6-5 to TRBJ2-1; 10 nucleotides agree with TRBD2. Germline V gene sequence: CDR1 MNHEY, CDR2 SVGAGI. The CDR3 is 14 amino acids. J gave up 8 bases and V 6 bases, and 7 bases lay outside the gene matches. The CDR3 bases are TGTGCCAGCAGCTCCAGCGGGAGGGGGGATGAGCAGTTCTTC. It translates to CASSSSGRGDEQFF.

This chain uses TRBV7-9 with TRBJ2-5, with D maybe TRBD2 (6 bases). V was clipped by 4 bases and J by 7 bases, with 25 bases between them. Germline CDR1 reads SEHNR; CDR2 reads FQNEAQ (reference sequence). The CDR3 has 17 residues. For the CDR3, the DNA is TGTGCCAGCAGCTCAACCCTAGGAGTCTTCCTGGGAGGGACCCAGTACTTC. Translation gives CASSSTLGVFLGGTQYF.

This clone occurred a few times. The chain employs TRBV3-1 (or the pseudogene TRBV3-2) and TRBJ1-1; perhaps TRBD1 as D (6 bases). Between the trimmed V and J ends, which lost 4 bases and 1 base, there was a span of 13 bases. Germline values: CDR1 LGHDT, CDR2 YNNKEL (reference sequence). This CDR3 region has 15 residues. The CDR3 nucleotides read TGTGCCAGCAGCCGAGACAGGCTACGGAACACTGAAGCTTTCTTT. Amino acid sequence: CASSRDRLRNTEAFF.

Of note for this clone: Germline and junction disagree at one end, which may indicate a read error. This chain links TRBV29-1 with TRBJ2-1; D is uncertain. The V gene's germline CDR1 is SQVTM and CDR2 ANQGSEA. CDR3 size: 10 residues. CDR3 coding DNA: TGCAGCGGCCAGTACAATGGGCAGTTCTTC. Translation: CSGQYNGQFF.

The CDR3 here is CASSLGLVGEQFF. The CDR3 DNA reads as TGTGCCAGCAGCCTGGGGCTAGTCGGTGAGCAGTTCTTC. V is TRBV9 and J is TRBJ2-1, with D possibly TRBD1 on 5 matching bases. The germline V gene has CDR1 SGDLS and CDR2 YYNGEE. The V end lost 4 bases, the J end lost 9 bases, and 14 bases lay between the germline ends. This CDR3 spans 13 amino acids.

V gene TRBV6-5 combines with J gene TRBJ1-1, with D perhaps matching TRBD1 (5 bases). This CDR3 is 11 amino acids long. The V gene's germline CDR1 is MNHEY and CDR2 SVGAGI. The V end was cut by 8 bases, the J end by 6 bases, with 10 bases between. CDR3: CASVGGAEAFF. CDR3 coding DNA: TGTGCCAGCGTCGGGGGAGCTGAAGCTTTCTTT.

This clone was seen a few times. V and J are TRBV28 and TRBJ1-2; D is ambiguous. CDR3 length: 14 residues. V lost 3 bases and J 4 bases, leaving 12 bases between the germline ends. Germline V gene data show CDR1 as MDHEN and CDR2 as SYDVKM. The CDR3, as DNA: TGTGCCAGCAGTTTTCGTCGGGGTACCTATGGCTACACCTTC. Translating it yields CASSFRRGTYGYTF.

The chain links TRBV4-1 to TRBJ1-2; no definite D call. Germline values: CDR1 MGHRA, CDR2 YSYEKL. The CDR3 totals 14 residues. V was shortened by 6 bases and J by 2 bases, with 13 bases between the two germline ends. CDR3 loop: CASSAASSNYGYTF. The DNA for the CDR3 is TGCGCCAGCAGTGCGGCCTCCTCCAACTATGGCTACACCTTC.

The chain is built from TRBV7-2 and TRBJ1-6; 8 nucleotides match TRBD1. The V gene end was trimmed by 4 bases and the J gene end by 9 bases; junction bases not matched to a gene: 11. CDR1 is SGHTA, CDR2 FQGNSA, per germline. The CDR3 has 16 residues. DNA for the CDR3: TGTGCCAGCAGCTCACCCCCTCAGGGGGCCGGTTCACCCCTCCACTTT. Translating it yields CASSSPPQGAGSPLHF.

This clone was picked up one time. The rearrangement links TRBV6-5 to TRBJ2-5; D is uncertain. This CDR3 has 11 amino acids. Germline V CDR1 and CDR2: MNHEY, SVGAGI. The germline V and J ends were trimmed by 6 bases and 7 bases, with 9 bases remaining between them. The CDR3 sequence is CASRNGVTQYF. The CDR3 DNA is TGTGCCAGCAGAAACGGAGTGACCCAGTACTTC.

This chain connects TRBV4-3 to TRBJ1-5; tentatively, D is TRBD1 (5 bases). Germline CDR1 reads LGHNA; CDR2 reads YSLEER. V lost 0 bases, J lost 2 bases, and 8 bases lay in between. CDR3 length: 15 residues. In DNA form, the CDR3 reads TGCGCCAGCAGCCAAGACAGGGCTCGCAATCAGCCCCAGCATTTT. Its protein product is CASSQDRARNQPQHF.

V gene TRBV23-1 combines with J gene TRBJ1-5; D uncertain. TRBV23-1 is classed as an ORF, of uncertain function. The V end was cut by 4 bases, the J end by 0 bases, with 25 bases between. The CDR3 sequence is 20 residues long. CDR3 loop: CASSLKPGPDLSYSNQPQHF. CDR3 DNA: TGCGCCAGCAGTCTCAAGCCGGGTCCTGATCTTTCCTATAGCAATCAGCCCCAGCATTTT.

The chain couples TRBV28 to TRBJ1-2, with D possibly matching TRBD1 (5 bases). This CDR3 spans 13 amino acids. Germline CDR1 MDHEN, CDR2 SYDVKM. Trimming pared 2 bases from V and 6 bases from J, leaving 10 bases between. The CDR3 nucleotides are TGTGCCAGCAGTTTAGGGGCAGAAGATGGCTACACCTTC. It specifies CASSLGAEDGYTF.

This chain uses TRBV9 with TRBJ2-3; 9 nucleotides line up with TRBD2. The length of the CDR3 is 15 residues. Germline V CDR1 and CDR2: SGDLS, YYNGEE. The V and J ends lost 0 bases and 2 bases, in that order; junction bases with no gene match: 1. This CDR3 is CASSVGLADTDTQYF. The CDR3 bases are TGTGCCAGCAGCGTAGGACTAGCGGACACAGATACGCAGTATTTT.

This chain connects TRBV4-1 to TRBJ1-5; 8 nucleotides align to TRBD1. V lost 4 bases, J lost 7 bases, and 9 bases stayed unmatched. The CDR3 contains 15 residues. Germline V lookup: CDR1 MGHRA, CDR2 YSYEKL. Here the CDR3 reads CASSLAQGAGQPQHF. Written as DNA, the CDR3 is TGCGCCAGCAGCCTCGCCCAGGGGGCAGGACAGCCCCAGCATTTT.

This chain links TRBV28 with TRBJ1-5; TRBD1 agrees at 7 bases. The length of the CDR3 is 14 residues. CDR1 MDHEN and CDR2 SYDVKM come from the germline V gene. The trim removed 6 bases at V and 6 bases at J, leaving 8 bases unmatched. The CDR3 DNA is TGTGCCAGCAGCCCCCGACAGGGCGGTCAGCCCCAGCATTTT. Translation: CASSPRQGGQPQHF.

V usage is TRBV19 and J usage is TRBJ2-6; perhaps TRBD2 as D (6 bases). This CDR3 contains 18 residues. V was trimmed by 7 bases and J by 0 bases, leaving 19 bases between them. Germline assignment: CDR1 LNHDA and CDR2 SQIVND (reference sequence). CDR3 nucleotide sequence: TGTGCCAGTACCAATCTCTGGCGGGGACCCTCTGGGGCCAACGTCCTGACTTTC. Translated, it gives CASTNLWRGPSGANVLTF. Full variable domain (rest looked up from reference TRBV19 and TRBJ2-6): DGGITQSPKYLFRKEGQNVTLSCEQNLNHDAMYWYRQDPGQGLRLIYYSQIVNDFQKGDIAEGYSVSREKKESFPLTVTSAQKNPTAFYLCASTNLWRGPSGANVLTFGAGSRLTVL.

The V and J genes are TRBV10-1 and TRBJ2-1; D remains unclear. V lost 5 bases to trimming and J lost 2 bases, with 19 bases between them. This CDR3 has 17 residues. CDR1 and CDR2 (germline): WNHNN, SYGVQD (reference sequence). CDR3 bases: TGCGCCAGCAGTCGATACGTCCCTCCCGCGGCCTACAATGAGCAGTTCTTC. This sequence encodes CASSRYVPPAAYNEQFF.

This clone was recorded only once. The rearrangement joins TRBV9 to TRBJ1-1; D remains unclear. This CDR3 region has 13 residues. V shed 4 bases and J shed 5 bases, with 12 bases lying between them. Looked up from germline, CDR1 is SGDLS and CDR2 is YYNGEE. Written as DNA, the CDR3 is TGTGCCAGCAGCCAGATGCCGGGGACTGAAGCTTTCTTT. Translation: CASSQMPGTEAFF.